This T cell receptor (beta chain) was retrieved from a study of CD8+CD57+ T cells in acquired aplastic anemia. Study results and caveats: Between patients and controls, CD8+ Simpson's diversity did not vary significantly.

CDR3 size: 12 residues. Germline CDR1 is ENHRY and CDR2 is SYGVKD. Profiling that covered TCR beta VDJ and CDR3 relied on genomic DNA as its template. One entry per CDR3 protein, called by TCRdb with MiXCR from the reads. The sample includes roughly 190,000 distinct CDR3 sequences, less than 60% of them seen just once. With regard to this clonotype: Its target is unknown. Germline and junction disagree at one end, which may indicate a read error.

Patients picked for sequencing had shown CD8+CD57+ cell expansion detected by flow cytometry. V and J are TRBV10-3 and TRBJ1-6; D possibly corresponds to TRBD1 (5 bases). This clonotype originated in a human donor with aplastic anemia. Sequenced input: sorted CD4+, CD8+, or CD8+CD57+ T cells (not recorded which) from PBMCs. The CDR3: CAVSDGGWALHF. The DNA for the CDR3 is TGTGCCGTCAGTGACGGGGGGTGGGCCCTCCACTTT.